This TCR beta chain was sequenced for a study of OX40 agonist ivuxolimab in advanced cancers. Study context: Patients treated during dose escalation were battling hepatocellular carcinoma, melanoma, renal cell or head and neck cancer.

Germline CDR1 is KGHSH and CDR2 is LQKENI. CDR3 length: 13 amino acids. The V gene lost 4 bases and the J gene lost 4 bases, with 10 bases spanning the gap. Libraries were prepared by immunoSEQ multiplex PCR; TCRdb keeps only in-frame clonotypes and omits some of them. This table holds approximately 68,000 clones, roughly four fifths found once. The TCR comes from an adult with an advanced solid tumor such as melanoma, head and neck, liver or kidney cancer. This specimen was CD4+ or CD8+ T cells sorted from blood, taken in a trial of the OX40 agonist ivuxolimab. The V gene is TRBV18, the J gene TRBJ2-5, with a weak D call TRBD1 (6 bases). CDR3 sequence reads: CASSLGAGETQYF. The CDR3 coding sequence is TGTGCCAGCTCACTGGGGGCAGGAGAGACCCAGTACTTC. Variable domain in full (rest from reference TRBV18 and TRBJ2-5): NAGVMQNPRHLVRRRGQEARLRCSPMKGHSHVYWYRQLPEEGLKFMVYLQKENIIDESGMPKERFSAEFPKEGPSILRIQQVVRGDSAAYFCASSLGAGETQYFGPGTRLLVL.